The entry below describes one T cell receptor beta chain. Residents of 24 US areas, aged roughly 18 to 90 years, made up the participants. Which cohort a participant joined came from the clinical history participants gave. There are 14 residues in the CDR3. Germline V CDR1 and CDR2: GTSNPN, SVGIG (reference sequence). Trimming shortened V by 5 bases and J by 2 bases, and 13 bases separated the two germline ends. The source of the sample is a study of blood T cell repertoires in COVID-19. Here immunoSEQ multiplex PCR was the method, and the copy in TCRdb shows in-frame clones only, minus some. Of some 320,000 clones listed, 87% are singletons.

This receptor was obtained from a woman in her twenties or thirties who had recovered from COVID-19. The sample consisted of PBMCs or T cells enriched from blood (not recorded which). The genes are TRBV30 and TRBJ1-5, with a tentative D call TRBD1 (6 bases). The chain's CDR3 is CAWAGRGRNQPQHF. Written as DNA, the CDR3 is TGTGCCTGGGCGGGCAGGGGCCGCAATCAGCCCCAGCATTTT. The variable domain in full, with the rest retrieved from reference TRBV30 and TRBJ1-5, is SQTIHQWPATLVQPVGSPLSLECTVEGTSNPNLYWYRQAAGRGLQLLFYSVGIGQISSEVPQNLSASRPQDRQFILSSKKLLLSDSGFYLCAWAGRGRNQPQHFGDGTRLSIL.